These 2 T cell receptor beta chains originate from one sample sequenced in a study of post-analysis software for immune sequencing data (dated by TCRdb to about 2015). Points the paper makes about the study in general: Patients showed significantly higher frequencies than controls for five TRBV segments, among them TRBV5-6, TRBV5-1 and TRBV20-1.

Libraries were prepared through PCR. Sequencing instrument: Illumina HiSeq 2500. To reduce PCR and sequencing biases, unique molecular identifiers were incorporated into the TCR beta cDNA libraries. In TCRdb, the public reads were trimmed at Q25 with fastp and aligned with MiXCR, with productive beta chains retained. Rows are unified per CDR3 protein, each entry keeping the most common DNA and genes. In all, the sample holds about 800,000 distinct CDR3 sequences, and about 32% of those were seen once. The ten biggest clones cover roughly 0.53% of the sample. No antigens are known for them. Sample: blood. The receptors shown here come from a girl aged 5-17 years with multiple sclerosis.

This clonotype showed up just a few times. V gene TRBV6-2 or TRBV6-3 combines with J gene TRBJ2-5; no clear D. CDR3 length: 12 amino acids. Trimming stripped 1 base from V and 4 bases from J, with 4 bases between. Germline CDR1 reads MNHEY; CDR2 reads SVGEGT. CDR3 sequence (DNA): TGTGCCAGCAGTTACTACATAGAGACCCAGTACTTC. Translation: CASSYYIETQYF.

This clonotype has a single count. The junction departs from germline at one end; a sequencing error may be responsible. The chain joins TRBV6-5 to TRBJ1-2, with D perhaps TRBD1 (5 bases). In germline, CDR1 is MNHEY, CDR2 SVGAGI. The CDR3 covers 15 residues. Here the CDR3 DNA reads TGTGCCAGCAGCCCCAGGGTGGTGGCTAACTATAGCTACACCTTC. Its protein is CASSPRVVANYSYTF.